Below, one T cell receptor beta chain is given with its context. The antigen it recognizes is unknown. Base qualities are not at hand, and no much larger clone is one base apart. This specimen comes from a study of blood T cell repertoires in COVID-19 (dated by TCRdb to between 2020 and 2021). With respect to the entire study: Collaborator samples came from the United States, Italy and Spain and covered acute and convalescent phases of COVID-19. The prospective study material was composed of cDNA or gDNA derived from T cells, B-cell-depleted T cells, or PBMCs. Subjects who had been exposed to COVID-19, were actively infected with it, or had recovered from it provided the deeply sampled blood TCRbeta repertoires that made up the dataset. The repertoires were released in a freely available public database intended as a resource for research on the immune response to SARS-CoV-2. Samples came from the ongoing ImmuneRACE study (first 160 participants) plus 1,254 subjects from 6 global collaborators. The sample metadata nearly always contained a de-identified subject ID, COVID-19 status, age in years and sex. Where available, HLA class I and class II types were taken from metadata supplied by the sample provider and were not determined by assay-based typing.

The paper as a whole reports these results and caveats: Clinical and demographic metadata were provided uncurated, with the amount varying by source and participant.

V ends up 6 bases short and J 4 bases short, with an unmatched junction base count of 4. The CDR3 runs 15 residues from the cysteine to the phenylalanine. The kept DNA is CDR3 alone, 45 bases in frame from the first base. According to the germline V gene, CDR1 reads MDHEN and CDR2 reads SYDVKM. TCRbeta CDR3 regions were amplified from genomic DNA by means of the immunoSEQ Assay, a bias-controlled multiplex PCR. Per the authors' processing: Nucleated cell counts per sample were estimated from amplification of reference gene primers within the assay. To quantify the absolute abundance of each unique TCRbeta CDR3 rearrangement, sequence reads were collapsed and filtered. For each sample, productive Simpson clonality was calculated as the square root of Simpson's diversity index across productive rearrangements. Drawn from immuneACCESS, this table holds only the in-frame rearrangements with V and J called that TCRdb kept. Clones are partly lost; checked studies trace under half to an unresolved V gene and leave the rest unexplained. V and J calls plus clone size are reproduced from that table; the DNA served to infer D and trimming. This sample has approximately 290,000 clones in its table, and more than 85% of those were observed once. The ten largest make up about 0.8% of the sample.

The collaborating institutions used their own protocols to collect whole blood in K2EDTA tubes. For TCRbeta analysis, collaborators shipped samples as frozen whole blood, isolated PBMCs, or DNA extracted from either of those sample types. The sequence joins TRBV28 to TRBJ1-5, with 12 central nucleotides matching TRBD1. Sequencing was done on a sample of peripheral blood. The receptor was isolated from a young man with acute or convalescent COVID-19. The DNA reads TGTGCCAGCAGGGGACAGGGGGCTTGGAATCAGCCCCAGCATTTT. The translation is CASRGQGAWNQPQHF.